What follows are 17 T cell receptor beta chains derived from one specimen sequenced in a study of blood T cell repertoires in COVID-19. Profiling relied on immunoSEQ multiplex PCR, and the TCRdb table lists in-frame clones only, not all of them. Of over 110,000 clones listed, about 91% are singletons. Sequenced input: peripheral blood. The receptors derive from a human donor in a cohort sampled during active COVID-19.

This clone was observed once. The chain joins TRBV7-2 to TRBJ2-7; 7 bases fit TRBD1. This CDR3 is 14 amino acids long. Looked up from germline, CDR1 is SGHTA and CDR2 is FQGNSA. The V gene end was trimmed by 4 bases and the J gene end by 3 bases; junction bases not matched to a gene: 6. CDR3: CASSSQQGHYEQYF. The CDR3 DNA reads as TGTGCCAGCAGCTCACAACAGGGGCACTACGAGCAGTACTTC.

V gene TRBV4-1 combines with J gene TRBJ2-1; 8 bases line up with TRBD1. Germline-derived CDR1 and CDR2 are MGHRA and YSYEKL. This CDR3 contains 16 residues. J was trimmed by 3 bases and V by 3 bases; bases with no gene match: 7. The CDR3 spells CASSQTTGVFYNEQFF. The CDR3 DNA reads TGCGCCAGCAGCCAGACGACAGGGGTCTTCTACAATGAGCAGTTCTTC.

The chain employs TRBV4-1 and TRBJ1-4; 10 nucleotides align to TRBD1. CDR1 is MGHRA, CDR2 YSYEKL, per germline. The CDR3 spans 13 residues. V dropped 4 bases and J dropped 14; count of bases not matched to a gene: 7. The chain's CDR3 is CASSPGDRGSLFF. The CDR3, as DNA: TGCGCCAGCAGCCCCGGGGACAGGGGAAGCCTGTTTTTT.

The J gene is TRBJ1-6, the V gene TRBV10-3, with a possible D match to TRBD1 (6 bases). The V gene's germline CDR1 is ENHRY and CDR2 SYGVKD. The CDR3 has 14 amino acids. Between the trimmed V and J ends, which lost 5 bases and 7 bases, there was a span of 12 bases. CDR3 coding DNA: TGTGCCATCAGTAGGGGGGGAGGAAATTCACCCCTCCACTTT. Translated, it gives CAISRGGGNSPLHF.

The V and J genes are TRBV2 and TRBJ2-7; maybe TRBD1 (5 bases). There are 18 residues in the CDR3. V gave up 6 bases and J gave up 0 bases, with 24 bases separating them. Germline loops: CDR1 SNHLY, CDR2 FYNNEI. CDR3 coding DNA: TGTGCCAGCAGAATGGGGCCCCCCCCGTTCCTAAGCTCCTACGAGCAGTACTTC. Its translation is CASRMGPPPFLSSYEQYF.

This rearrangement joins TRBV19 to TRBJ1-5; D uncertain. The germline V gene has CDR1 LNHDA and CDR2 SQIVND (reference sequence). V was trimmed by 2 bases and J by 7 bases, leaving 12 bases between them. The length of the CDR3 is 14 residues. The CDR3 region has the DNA TGTGCCAGTAGTATAAGACATTTGGGCCAGCCCCAGCATTTT. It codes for CASSIRHLGQPQHF. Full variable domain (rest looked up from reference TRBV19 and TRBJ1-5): DGGITQSPKYLFRKEGQNVTLSCEQNLNHDAMYWYRQDPGQGLRLIYYSQIVNDFQKGDIAEGYSVSREKKESFPLTVTSAQKNPTAFYLCASSIRHLGQPQHFGDGTRLSIL.

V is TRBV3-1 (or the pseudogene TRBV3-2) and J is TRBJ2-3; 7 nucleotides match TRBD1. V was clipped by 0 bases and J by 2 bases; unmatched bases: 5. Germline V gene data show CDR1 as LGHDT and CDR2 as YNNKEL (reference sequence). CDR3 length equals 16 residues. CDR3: CASSQDGQAITDTQYF. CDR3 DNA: TGTGCCAGCAGCCAAGATGGACAGGCGATCACAGATACGCAGTATTTT.

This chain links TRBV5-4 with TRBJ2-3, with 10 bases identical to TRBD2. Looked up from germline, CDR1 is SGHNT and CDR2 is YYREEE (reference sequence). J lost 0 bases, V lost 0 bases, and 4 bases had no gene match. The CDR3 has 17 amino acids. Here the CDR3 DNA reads TGTGCCAGCAGCTTGGGGACTAGCGGTGTTAGCACAGATACGCAGTATTTT. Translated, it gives CASSLGTSGVSTDTQYF. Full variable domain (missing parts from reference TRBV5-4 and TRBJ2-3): ETGVTQSPTHLIKTRGQQVTLRCSSQSGHNTVSWYQQALGQGPQFIFQYYREEENGRGNFPPRFSGLQFPNYSSELNVNALELDDSALYLCASSLGTSGVSTDTQYFGPGTRLTVL.

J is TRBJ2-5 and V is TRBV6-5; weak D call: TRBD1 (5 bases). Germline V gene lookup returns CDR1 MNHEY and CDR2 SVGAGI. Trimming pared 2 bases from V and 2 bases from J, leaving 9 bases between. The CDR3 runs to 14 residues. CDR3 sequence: CASSYTTEQETQYF. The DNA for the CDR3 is TGTGCCAGCAGTTACACGACAGAACAAGAGACCCAGTACTTC.

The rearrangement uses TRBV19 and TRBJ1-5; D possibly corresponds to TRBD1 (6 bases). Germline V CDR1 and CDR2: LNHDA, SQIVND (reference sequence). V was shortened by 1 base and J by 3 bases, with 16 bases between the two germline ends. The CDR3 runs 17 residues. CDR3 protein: CASSIVSGGGANQPQHF. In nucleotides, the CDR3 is TGTGCCAGTAGTATAGTATCAGGCGGGGGGGCCAATCAGCCCCAGCATTTT.

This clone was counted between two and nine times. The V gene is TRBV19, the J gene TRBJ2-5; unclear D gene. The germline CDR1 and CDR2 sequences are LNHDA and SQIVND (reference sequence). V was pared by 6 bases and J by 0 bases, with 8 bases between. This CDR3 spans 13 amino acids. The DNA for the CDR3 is TGTGCCAGTAGCCGAGGTTACCAAGAGACCCAGTACTTC. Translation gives CASSRGYQETQYF. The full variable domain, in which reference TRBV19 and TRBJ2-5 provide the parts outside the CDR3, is DGGITQSPKYLFRKEGQNVTLSCEQNLNHDAMYWYRQDPGQGLRLIYYSQIVNDFQKGDIAEGYSVSREKKESFPLTVTSAQKNPTAFYLCASSRGYQETQYFGPGTRLLVL.

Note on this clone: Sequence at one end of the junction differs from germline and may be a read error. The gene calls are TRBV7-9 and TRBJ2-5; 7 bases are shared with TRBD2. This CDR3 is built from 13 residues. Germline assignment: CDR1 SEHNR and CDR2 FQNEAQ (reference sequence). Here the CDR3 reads CASSLAAQETQYF. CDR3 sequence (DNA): TGTGCCAGCAGCCTAGCGGCTCAAGAGACCCAGTACTTC. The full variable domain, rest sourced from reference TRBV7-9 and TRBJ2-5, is DTGVSQNPRHKITKRGQNVTFRCDPISEHNRLYWYRQTLGQGPEFLTYFQNEAQLEKSRLLSDRFSAERPKGSFSTLEIQRTEQGDSAMYLCASSLAAQETQYFGPGTRLLVL.

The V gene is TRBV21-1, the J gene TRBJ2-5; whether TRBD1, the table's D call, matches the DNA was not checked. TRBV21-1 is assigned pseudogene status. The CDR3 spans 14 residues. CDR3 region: CASSKIPGGETQYF. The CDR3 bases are TGTGCCAGCAGCAAAATCCCAGGGGGAGAGACCCAGTACTTC.

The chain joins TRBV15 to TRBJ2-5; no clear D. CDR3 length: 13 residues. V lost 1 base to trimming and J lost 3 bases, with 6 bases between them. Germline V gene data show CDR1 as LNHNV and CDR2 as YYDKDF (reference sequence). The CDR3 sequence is CATSRGQEETQYF. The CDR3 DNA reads TGTGCCACCAGCAGAGGACAAGAAGAGACCCAGTACTTC.

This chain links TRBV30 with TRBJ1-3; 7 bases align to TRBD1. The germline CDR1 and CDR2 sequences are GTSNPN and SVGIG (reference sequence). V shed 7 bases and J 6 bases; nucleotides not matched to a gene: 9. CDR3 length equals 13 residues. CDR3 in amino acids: CASTGALANTIYF. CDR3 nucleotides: TGTGCCTCTACAGGGGCTCTGGCAAACACCATATATTTT.

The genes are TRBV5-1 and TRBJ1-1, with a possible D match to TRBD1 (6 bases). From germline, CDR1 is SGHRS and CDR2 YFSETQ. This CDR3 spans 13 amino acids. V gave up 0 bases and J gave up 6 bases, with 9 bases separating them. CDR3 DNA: TGCGCCAGCAGCTTGGACAGGGTGTCTGAAGCTTTCTTT. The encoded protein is CASSLDRVSEAFF. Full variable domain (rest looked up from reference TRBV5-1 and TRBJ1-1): KAGVTQTPRYLIKTRGQQVTLSCSPISGHRSVSWYQQTPGQGLQFLFEYFSETQRNKGNFPGRFSGRQFSNSRSEMNVSTLELGDSALYLCASSLDRVSEAFFGQGTRLTVV.

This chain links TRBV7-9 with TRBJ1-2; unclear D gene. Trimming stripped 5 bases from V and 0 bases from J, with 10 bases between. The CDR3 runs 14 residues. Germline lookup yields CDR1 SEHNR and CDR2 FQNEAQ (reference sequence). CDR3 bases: TGTGCCAGCAGCATACTCAGGACTAACTATGGCTACACCTTC. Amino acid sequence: CASSILRTNYGYTF.